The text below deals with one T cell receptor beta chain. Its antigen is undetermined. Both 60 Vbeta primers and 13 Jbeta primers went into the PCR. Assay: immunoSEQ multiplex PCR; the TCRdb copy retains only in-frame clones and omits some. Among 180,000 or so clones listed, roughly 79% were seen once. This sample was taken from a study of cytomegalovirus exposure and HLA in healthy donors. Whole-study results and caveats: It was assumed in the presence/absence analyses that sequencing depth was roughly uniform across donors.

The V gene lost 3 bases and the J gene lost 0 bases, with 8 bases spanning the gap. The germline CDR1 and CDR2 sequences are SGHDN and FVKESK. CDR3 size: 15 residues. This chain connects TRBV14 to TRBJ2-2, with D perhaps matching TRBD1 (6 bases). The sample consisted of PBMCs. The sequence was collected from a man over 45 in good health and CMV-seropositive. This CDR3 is CASSHRTANTGELFF. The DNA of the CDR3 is TGTGCCAGCAGCCACAGGACAGCGAACACCGGGGAGCTGTTTTTT.